This T cell receptor (beta chain) was sequenced in a study of control samples from healthy donors and cancer patients. Between the trimmed V and J ends, which lost 7 bases and 3 bases, there was a span of 7 bases. The CDR3 spans 12 residues. Germline lookup yields CDR1 LNHDA and CDR2 SQIVND (reference sequence). Using immunoSEQ multiplex PCR, the repertoire was profiled, and TCRdb retains in-frame clones only, with some absent. The sample gives about 100,000 clones, about 90% of which show up once; 15% to 20% is in the top ten. The V and J genes are TRBV19 and TRBJ2-1; perhaps D is TRBD1 or TRBD2 (6 bases each). This sequence originates from a woman aged 45-60 years in good health. Sequencing was done on a sample of blood. The CDR3 DNA sequence: TGTGCCAGTAAGGGGGGCTACAATGAGCAGTTCTTC. Protein sequence: CASKGGYNEQFF.